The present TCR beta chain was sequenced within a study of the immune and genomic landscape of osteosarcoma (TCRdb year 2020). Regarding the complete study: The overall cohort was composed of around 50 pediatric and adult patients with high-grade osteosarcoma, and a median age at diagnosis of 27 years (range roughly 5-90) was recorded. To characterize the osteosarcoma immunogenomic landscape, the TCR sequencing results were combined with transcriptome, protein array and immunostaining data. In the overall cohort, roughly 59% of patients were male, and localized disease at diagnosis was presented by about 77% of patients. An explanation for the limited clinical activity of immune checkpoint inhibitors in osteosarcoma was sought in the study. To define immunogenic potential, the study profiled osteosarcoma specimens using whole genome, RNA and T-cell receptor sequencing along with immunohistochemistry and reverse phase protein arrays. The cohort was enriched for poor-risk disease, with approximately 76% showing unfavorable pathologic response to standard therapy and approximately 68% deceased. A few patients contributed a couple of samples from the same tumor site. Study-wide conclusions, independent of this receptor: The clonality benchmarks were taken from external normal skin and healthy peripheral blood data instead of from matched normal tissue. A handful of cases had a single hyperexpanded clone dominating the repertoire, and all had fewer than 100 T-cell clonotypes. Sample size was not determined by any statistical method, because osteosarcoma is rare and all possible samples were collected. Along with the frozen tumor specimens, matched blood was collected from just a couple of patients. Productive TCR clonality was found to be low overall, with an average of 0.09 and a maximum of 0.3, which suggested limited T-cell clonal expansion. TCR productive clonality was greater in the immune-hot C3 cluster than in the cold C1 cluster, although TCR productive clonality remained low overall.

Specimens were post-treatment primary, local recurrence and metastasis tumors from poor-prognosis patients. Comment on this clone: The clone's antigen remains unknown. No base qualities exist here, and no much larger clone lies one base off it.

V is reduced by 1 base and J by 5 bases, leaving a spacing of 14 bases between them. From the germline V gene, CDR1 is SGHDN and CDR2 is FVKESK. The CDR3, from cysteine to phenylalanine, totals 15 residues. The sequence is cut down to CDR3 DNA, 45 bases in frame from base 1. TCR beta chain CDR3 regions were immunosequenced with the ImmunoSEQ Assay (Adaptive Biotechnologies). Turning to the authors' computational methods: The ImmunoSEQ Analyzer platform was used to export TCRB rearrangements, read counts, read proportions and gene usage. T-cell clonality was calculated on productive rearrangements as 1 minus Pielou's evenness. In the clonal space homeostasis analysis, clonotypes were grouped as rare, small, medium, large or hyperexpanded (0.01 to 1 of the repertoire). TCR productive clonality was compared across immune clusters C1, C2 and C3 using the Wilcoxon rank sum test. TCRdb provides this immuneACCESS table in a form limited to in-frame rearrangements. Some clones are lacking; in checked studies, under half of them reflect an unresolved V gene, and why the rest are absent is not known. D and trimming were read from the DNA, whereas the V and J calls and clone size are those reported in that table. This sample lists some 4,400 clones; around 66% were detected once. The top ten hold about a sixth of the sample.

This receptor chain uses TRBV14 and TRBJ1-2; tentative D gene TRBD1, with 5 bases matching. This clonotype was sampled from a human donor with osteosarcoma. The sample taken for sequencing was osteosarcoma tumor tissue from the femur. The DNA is TGTGCCAGCAGCCAAGGGGCAGGGTCGATTTATGGCTACACCTTC. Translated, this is CASSQGAGSIYGYTF.